Listed below are T cell receptor beta chains from one sample, sequenced in a study of technical replicates of blood from a handful of donors. Libraries were prepared by immunoSEQ multiplex PCR; TCRdb keeps only in-frame clonotypes and omits some of them. The sample lists about 73,000 clones; 93% were seen once. Sample: T cells isolated from PBMCs. All receptors derive from a human donor in good health. Both conserved end residues are part of each CDR3. A D gene is named only where the DNA matches it firmly. A row's size may be missing; if present it is once, few, many or a size class.

v_call: TRBV19
cdr3_length: 12
d_call: TRBD1
j_call: TRBJ1-1
clone_size: NA
cdr3_nt: TGTGCCACCCGGGACAGGAACACTGAAGCTTTCTTT
cdr3_aa: CATRDRNTEAFF

v_call: TRBV5-6
cdr3_length: 14
d_call: TRBD2
j_call: TRBJ2-5
clone_size: once
cdr3_nt: TGTGCCAGCAGCTTCTCCGGGACTAGTGCGACCCAGTACTTC
cdr3_aa: CASSFSGTSATQYF

v_call: TRBV7-6
cdr3_length: 19
d_call: NA
j_call: TRBJ1-3
clone_size: NA
cdr3_nt: TGTGCCAGCAGCTTAGGGTTGGTGAGGAGGCTGAGCTCTGGAAACACCATATATTTT
cdr3_aa: CASSLGLVRRLSSGNTIYF

v_call: TRBV2
cdr3_length: 15
d_call: NA
j_call: TRBJ2-3
clone_size: NA
cdr3_nt: TGTGCCCGCTTTACCCCACAGGGAGGGGCAGATACGCAGTATTTT
cdr3_aa: CARFTPQGGADTQYF

v_call: TRBV25-1
cdr3_length: 17
d_call: TRBD2
j_call: TRBJ2-4
clone_size: NA
cdr3_nt: TGTGCCAGCAGTGAATTCGGGGGAGGGGCAGCCAAAAACATTCAGTACTTC
cdr3_aa: CASSEFGGGAAKNIQYF

v_call: TRBV4-1
cdr3_length: 17
d_call: TRBD1
j_call: TRBJ1-5
clone_size: once
cdr3_nt: TGCGCCAGCAGCCATGGACAGGGGGCGCGGAGCAATCAGCCCCAGCATTTT
cdr3_aa: CASSHGQGARSNQPQHF

v_call: TRBV5-4
cdr3_length: 15
d_call: TRBD2
j_call: TRBJ2-1
clone_size: NA
cdr3_nt: TGTGCCAGCAGCTTGGGACTAGCAGCCTACAATGAGCAGTTCTTC
cdr3_aa: CASSLGLAAYNEQFF

v_call: TRBV29-1
cdr3_length: 16
d_call: TRBD2
j_call: TRBJ2-5
clone_size: few
cdr3_nt: TGCAGCGTGGACGGAGTAGCGGGAGGTTTAGGAGAGACCCAGTACTTC
cdr3_aa: CSVDGVAGGLGETQYF

v_call: TRBV2
cdr3_length: 15
d_call: TRBD2
j_call: TRBJ2-3
clone_size: NA
cdr3_nt: TGTGCCAGCAGTGTACCGGGGGACTACACAGATACGCAGTATTTT
cdr3_aa: CASSVPGDYTDTQYF

v_call: TRBV15
cdr3_length: 13
d_call: TRBD1
j_call: TRBJ2-3
clone_size: NA
cdr3_nt: TGTGCCACCAGCGGGACAGGGGCAGATACGCAGTATTTT
cdr3_aa: CATSGTGADTQYF

v_call: TRBV5-1
cdr3_length: 16
d_call: TRBD1
j_call: TRBJ2-7
clone_size: once
cdr3_nt: TGCGCCAGCAGCCCGGCCGTTCAGGGGGCTAACTACGAGCAGTACTTC
cdr3_aa: CASSPAVQGANYEQYF

v_call: TRBV2
cdr3_length: 15
d_call: TRBD2
j_call: TRBJ2-7
clone_size: NA
cdr3_nt: TGTGCCAGCCTCCCTCTAGCGGGCCATTCCTACGAGCAGTACTTC
cdr3_aa: CASLPLAGHSYEQYF

v_call: TRBV11-3
cdr3_length: 16
d_call: TRBD2
j_call: TRBJ2-1
clone_size: NA
cdr3_nt: TGTGCCAGCAGCACAGGACTAGCGGGAACTGTAGATGAGCAGTTCTTC
cdr3_aa: CASSTGLAGTVDEQFF

v_call: TRBV10-1
cdr3_length: 15
d_call: TRBD1
j_call: TRBJ2-7
clone_size: NA
cdr3_nt: TGCGCCAGCAGTGAGCCGGGACAGGGCGGCTACGAGCAGTACTTC
cdr3_aa: CASSEPGQGGYEQYF

v_call: TRBV5-1
cdr3_length: 16
d_call: NA
j_call: TRBJ1-4
clone_size: NA
cdr3_nt: TGCGCCAGCAGCTTGGATCCCCAGAACAGGGTTGAAAAACTGTTTTTT
cdr3_aa: CASSLDPQNRVEKLFF

v_call: TRBV6-6
cdr3_length: 14
d_call: NA
j_call: TRBJ1-1
clone_size: NA
cdr3_nt: TGTGCCAGCATAGCGGACGGATTGAACACTGAAGCTTTCTTT
cdr3_aa: CASIADGLNTEAFF

v_call: TRBV4-1
cdr3_length: 18
d_call: TRBD1
j_call: TRBJ1-2
clone_size: NA
cdr3_nt: TGCGCCAGCAGCCAAGTAGTTGACAGGGGGCGTTTTTCCACGCGCTACACCTTC
cdr3_aa: CASSQVVDRGRFSTRYTF

v_call: TRBV5-6
cdr3_length: 16
d_call: NA
j_call: TRBJ1-2
clone_size: NA
cdr3_nt: TGTGCCAGCAGCTTGGCCGAGGTGGCCTCCAACTATGGCTACACCTTC
cdr3_aa: CASSLAEVASNYGYTF

v_call: TRBV28
cdr3_length: 15
d_call: TRBD1
j_call: TRBJ2-5
clone_size: NA
cdr3_nt: TGTGCCAGCAGCGGACCCCGGGACAGCCAAGAGACCCAGTACTTC
cdr3_aa: CASSGPRDSQETQYF

v_call: TRBV5-1
cdr3_length: 14
d_call: TRBD1
j_call: TRBJ2-1
clone_size: NA
cdr3_nt: TGCGCCAGCAGCTTGGAGAACAGGGGGAATGAGCAGTTCTTC
cdr3_aa: CASSLENRGNEQFF

v_call: TRBV27
cdr3_length: 14
d_call: NA
j_call: TRBJ2-5
clone_size: NA
cdr3_nt: TGTGCCAGCAGTCCCCTACAGGGATGGGAGACCCAGTACTTC
cdr3_aa: CASSPLQGWETQYF

v_call: TRBV5-1
cdr3_length: 13
d_call: TRBD2
j_call: TRBJ2-7
clone_size: NA
cdr3_nt: TGCGCCAGCAGCTCGGGGGGGCCCTACGAGCAGTACTTC
cdr3_aa: CASSSGGPYEQYF

v_call: TRBV5-1
cdr3_length: 16
d_call: TRBD2
j_call: TRBJ2-7
clone_size: NA
cdr3_nt: TGCGCCAGCAGCTCCGGGACTAGCGGTACCACCTACGAGCAGTACTTC
cdr3_aa: CASSSGTSGTTYEQYF

v_call: TRBV28
cdr3_length: 14
d_call: TRBD1
j_call: TRBJ2-7
clone_size: NA
cdr3_nt: TGTGCCAGCAGTTCCGGGACAGCCTCCTACGAGCAGTACTTC
cdr3_aa: CASSSGTASYEQYF

v_call: TRBV2
cdr3_length: 11
d_call: NA
j_call: TRBJ1-1
clone_size: NA
cdr3_nt: TGTGCCAGGAGCGGGGACACTGAAGCTTTCTTT
cdr3_aa: CARSGDTEAFF

v_call: TRBV7-9
cdr3_length: 14
d_call: NA
j_call: TRBJ1-2
clone_size: NA
cdr3_nt: TGTGCCAGCAGCTTAGCGGCAGAGGTATATGGCTACACCTTC
cdr3_aa: CASSLAAEVYGYTF

v_call: TRBV5-4
cdr3_length: 15
d_call: NA
j_call: TRBJ2-7
clone_size: NA
cdr3_nt: TGTGCCAGCAGCCCGGGAGCACGGACGTTTTCCGAGCAGTACTTC
cdr3_aa: CASSPGARTFSEQYF

v_call: TRBV7-8
cdr3_length: 12
d_call: NA
j_call: TRBJ1-1
clone_size: NA
cdr3_nt: TGTGCCAGCAGCTTATGGGACAACGAAGCTTTCTTT
cdr3_aa: CASSLWDNEAFF

v_call: TRBV4-1
cdr3_length: 13
d_call: NA
j_call: TRBJ2-1
clone_size: NA
cdr3_nt: TGCGCCAGCAGCCAAGTAGGAAGCGATGAGCAGTTCTTC
cdr3_aa: CASSQVGSDEQFF

v_call: TRBV4-1
cdr3_length: 15
d_call: NA
j_call: TRBJ1-4
clone_size: NA
cdr3_nt: TGCGCCAGCCGCTCCAAGGGGCAGGGGAATGAAAAACTGTTTTTT
cdr3_aa: CASRSKGQGNEKLFF

v_call: TRBV11-3
cdr3_length: 17
d_call: NA
j_call: TRBJ1-2
clone_size: NA
cdr3_nt: TGTGCCAGCAGCTTAGATCGAGGGGGTACCACAAACTATGGCTACACCTTC
cdr3_aa: CASSLDRGGTTNYGYTF

v_call: TRBV19
cdr3_length: 14
d_call: NA
j_call: TRBJ1-1
clone_size: NA
cdr3_nt: TGTGCCAGTAGTATCGGGGGTTTGAACACTGAAGCTTTCTTT
cdr3_aa: CASSIGGLNTEAFF

v_call: TRBV6-4
cdr3_length: 14
d_call: NA
j_call: TRBJ2-7
clone_size: NA
cdr3_nt: TGTGCCAGCAGTGAATTTGCGAGCTCCTACGAGCAGTACTTC
cdr3_aa: CASSEFASSYEQYF

v_call: TRBV2
cdr3_length: 12
d_call: NA
j_call: TRBJ1-2
clone_size: NA
cdr3_nt: TGTGCCAGCAGTGATCGGGCGGGGAGCGACACCTTC
cdr3_aa: CASSDRAGSDTF

v_call: TRBV12-5
cdr3_length: 16
d_call: NA
j_call: TRBJ2-1
clone_size: once
cdr3_nt: TGTGCTAGTGGTTTGCTCACAGGTGGTATGGACAATGAGCAGTTCTTC
cdr3_aa: CASGLLTGGMDNEQFF

v_call: TRBV5-1
cdr3_length: 16
d_call: TRBD2
j_call: TRBJ2-3
clone_size: NA
cdr3_nt: TGCGCCAGCAGAGGTCACAGCGGGAGGGACACAGATACGCAGTATTTT
cdr3_aa: CASRGHSGRDTDTQYF

v_call: TRBV6-5
cdr3_length: 16
d_call: NA
j_call: TRBJ1-1
clone_size: NA
cdr3_nt: TGTGCCAGCAGTTACTTGCAGCAGGGGAGGAACACTGAAGCTTTCTTT
cdr3_aa: CASSYLQQGRNTEAFF

v_call: TRBV6-6
cdr3_length: 14
d_call: NA
j_call: TRBJ2-7
clone_size: NA
cdr3_nt: TGTGCCAGCAGTTTTGGACTACCCTCCTACGAGCAGTACTTC
cdr3_aa: CASSFGLPSYEQYF

v_call: TRBV29-1
cdr3_length: 13
d_call: TRBD1
j_call: TRBJ2-7
clone_size: NA
cdr3_nt: TGCAGCGTCCCAGGGGGCCCGTCCTACGAGCAGTACTTC
cdr3_aa: CSVPGGPSYEQYF

v_call: TRBV11-2
cdr3_length: 13
d_call: NA
j_call: TRBJ2-5
clone_size: NA
cdr3_nt: TGTGCCAGCAGCCGGGAGCGGCAAGAGACCCAGTACTTC
cdr3_aa: CASSRERQETQYF

v_call: TRBV7-9
cdr3_length: 15
d_call: TRBD1
j_call: TRBJ2-3
clone_size: NA
cdr3_nt: TGTGCCAGCAGCTCGGACAGGGGGGTTACAGATACGCAGTATTTT
cdr3_aa: CASSSDRGVTDTQYF